These 20 T cell receptor beta chains share one sample of origin, sequenced in a study of spatial heterogeneity in lung cancer (dated by TCRdb to about 2019). What the study reported, not specific to this receptor: The tumor nonsynonymous mutation count correlated with the number of expanded alpha and beta TCRs within the tumor.

These receptors' antigens are unknown. Libraries were built with 5' RACE. This sample was sequenced with a NextSeq 500. The raw public data were reprocessed by TCRdb itself: fastp quality trimming at Q25, MiXCR clonotype calling, in-frame beta chains only. Each entry merges the rows of one CDR3 protein and shows their most common DNA and genes. The sample profile shows over 15,000 distinct CDR3 sequences; roughly 7.1% of them were found once. The ten largest clones represent 20% of the sample. The time point label of this sample denotes: sample taken at primary tumor resection. This specimen was lung tumor tissue, taken at surgery. These receptor sequences come from a female donor with early-stage non-small cell lung cancer.

This clonotype was seen a few times. Because this beta chain is a stray read in a library intended to capture alpha chains, its abundance should not be given much weight. This chain links TRBV12-3 or TRBV12-4 with TRBJ1-1, with 7 bases lining up with TRBD1. With V trimmed by 4 bases and J by 2 bases, 13 bases remained unmatched. The CDR3 is 17 amino acids. The CDR3 nucleotides read TGTGCCAGCAGTTGGGGACCGACAGGGCTACTTAACACTGAAGCTTTCTTT. Protein product: CASSWGPTGLLNTEAFF.

The table lists this clonotype with a few counts. This beta chain is an off-target read within a library intended for alpha chains, so its frequency means little. The chain couples TRBV12-3 or TRBV12-4 to TRBJ1-1, with 8 bases lining up with TRBD1. J lost 12 bases, V lost 5 bases, and 8 bases had no gene match. The CDR3 length is 12 residues. The CDR3 sequence is CASSTGTGGPFF. CDR3 nucleotide sequence: TGTGCCAGCAGTACCGGGACAGGAGGACCTTTCTTT.

The sample holds many counts of this clonotype. The library was designed around alpha chains, so this beta chain is a stray read whose abundance carries little weight. The CDR3 here is CASSLSGPEAFF. Here the CDR3 DNA reads TGCGCCAGCAGCTTGTCCGGACCTGAAGCTTTCTTT. The genes are TRBV5-1 and TRBJ1-1; D unresolved. With 1 base removed from V and 6 bases from J, the gap between germline ends came to 7 bases. This CDR3 has 12 residues. In germline, CDR1 is SGHRS, CDR2 YFSETQ.

By share, this clonotype ranks as medium-sized (0.01 to 0.1%). With the library built for alpha chains, this beta chain is off target and its frequency is not meaningful. This rearrangement joins TRBV10-3 to TRBJ1-4, with D unresolved. V was clipped by 4 bases and J by 7 bases, with 13 bases between them. The germline V gene has CDR1 ENHRY and CDR2 SYGVKD. CDR3 size: 14 residues. The CDR3 sequence: CAISVRAESEKLFF. In DNA form, the CDR3 reads TGTGCCATCAGTGTGCGGGCCGAATCTGAAAAACTGTTTTTT.

This clonotype counts as medium-sized (0.01 to 0.1%). A library prepared for alpha chains yielded this beta chain as an off-target read; its size is of little meaning. This chain joins TRBV4-1 and TRBJ2-3; D may be TRBD2 (6 bases). Trimming pared 4 bases from V and 4 bases from J, leaving 12 bases between. CDR1 and CDR2 (germline): MGHRA, YSYEKL. CDR3 length: 14 residues. This CDR3 reads CASSLPTSPDTQYF. In DNA form, the CDR3 reads TGCGCCAGCAGCCTTCCGACTAGTCCAGATACGCAGTATTTT.

This clonotype was recorded at least ten times. With the library built for alpha chains, this beta chain is off target and its frequency is not meaningful. J is TRBJ2-5 and V is TRBV14; D may be TRBD1 or TRBD2 (6 bases each). CDR3 size: 17 residues. The ends were cut back, 4 bases at V and 1 base at J, with 19 bases in the middle. The germline CDR1 and CDR2 sequences are SGHDN and FVKESK. CDR3: CASSPLPGGPIQETQYF. The CDR3 DNA reads as TGTGCCAGCAGCCCCCTTCCCGGGGGCCCAATCCAAGAGACCCAGTACTTC. Combining the CDR3 with reference TRBV14 and TRBJ2-5 gives the whole variable domain EAGVTQFPSHSVIEKGQTVTLRCDPISGHDNLYWYRRVMGKEIKFLLHFVKESKQDESGMPNNRFLAERTGGTYSTLKVQPAELEDSGVYFCASSPLPGGPIQETQYFGPGTRLLVL.

The table lists this clonotype with a few counts. The library was built for alpha chains, so this beta chain is an off-target read and its size means little. The rearrangement links TRBV4-2 to TRBJ2-5; D is possibly TRBD2 (5 bases). Germline V gives CDR1 LGHNA, CDR2 YNFKEQ. V lost 1 base and J 2 bases, leaving 11 bases between the germline ends. The CDR3 contains 15 residues. In nucleotides, the CDR3 is TGTGCCAGCAGCCAAGGGACGGGGAATCAAGAGACCCAGTACTTC. Translated: CASSQGTGNQETQYF.

With regard to this clonotype: It may be a read error: a sequence one base away is much more abundant. The library was prepared for alpha chains; this beta chain is a stray read, so its frequency means little. The chain uses TRBV6-2 or TRBV6-3 and TRBJ1-1; TRBD1 aligns across 8 bases. The germline V gene encodes CDR1 MNHEY and CDR2 SVGEGT. The CDR3 runs 14 residues. The CDR3 sequence: CASNPADREGEPFF. In nucleotides, the CDR3 is TGTGCCAGCAACCCCGCGGACAGGGAGGGTGAACCTTTCTTT.

This clonotype was found many times. Since the library was made to target alpha chains, this beta chain is a stray read and its abundance is not meaningful. The V and J genes are TRBV11-2 and TRBJ2-5; TRBD1 matches 7 bases. Germline V gene data show CDR1 as SGHAT and CDR2 as FQNNGV. The CDR3 is 17 amino acids. The ends lost 4 bases at V and 7 bases at J; junction bases unmatched: 18. CDR3 loop: CASSSRVRDSGEGTQYF. The CDR3 coding sequence is TGTGCCAGCAGCTCACGGGTTAGGGACAGTGGTGAGGGGACCCAGTACTTC.

A word on this clonotype: Little can be read into the size of this beta chain, an off-target read in a library designed for alpha chains. The chain employs TRBV7-8 and TRBJ1-2; D is perhaps TRBD1 (5 bases). This CDR3 contains 12 residues. Germline V gene lookup returns CDR1 SGHVS and CDR2 FQNEAQ. Deletions cut 9 bases from V and 1 base from J, with 9 bases between. CDR3 sequence reads: CASGGSNYGYTF. For the CDR3, the DNA is TGTGCCAGTGGGGGGAGTAACTATGGCTACACCTTC.

There are many counts of this clonotype. Because the library targeted alpha chains, this beta chain is an off-target read whose size means little. This sequence joins TRBV20-1 and TRBJ1-1, with TRBD1 matching over 8 bases. With 3 bases clipped from V and 5 bases from J, the junction kept 5 bases outside the gene matches. Germline CDR1 reads DFQATT; CDR2 reads SNEGSKA (reference sequence). The CDR3 runs to 13 residues. CDR3 DNA: TGCAGTGCTAGGAGGACAGGGAAGACTGAAGCTTTCTTT. Translation: CSARRTGKTEAFF.

This clonotype was picked up many times. Being off target in a library aimed at alpha chains, this beta chain has a size of little meaning. V and J are TRBV12-3 or TRBV12-4 and TRBJ1-5; D remains unclear. V was pared by 5 bases and J by 6 bases, with 11 bases between. This CDR3 has 13 residues. The CDR3 sequence: CASSVQSAQPQHF. CDR3 bases: TGTGCCAGCAGTGTACAGAGTGCTCAGCCCCAGCATTTT.

This clonotype was recorded many times. The library was designed around alpha chains, so this beta chain is a stray read whose abundance carries little weight. The chain is built from TRBV5-1 and TRBJ1-5, with 7 bases fitting TRBD1. This CDR3 contains 15 residues. Per the germline V gene, CDR1 is SGHRS and CDR2 is YFSETQ. The junction had 5 bases not matched to a gene; V was cut back by 0 bases and J by 5 bases. The CDR3 here is CASSLGDSQDQPQHF. The CDR3 DNA sequence: TGCGCCAGCAGCTTGGGGGACAGTCAAGATCAGCCCCAGCATTTT. Complete variable domain (other parts from reference TRBV5-1 and TRBJ1-5): KAGVTQTPRYLIKTRGQQVTLSCSPISGHRSVSWYQQTPGQGLQFLFEYFSETQRNKGNFPGRFSGRQFSNSRSEMNVSTLELGDSALYLCASSLGDSQDQPQHFGDGTRLSIL.

This clonotype has just a few counts. Since it is a stray read in a library aimed at alpha chains, this beta chain has a size that is not meaningful. The V gene is TRBV19, the J gene TRBJ2-7, with 8 bases that match TRBD2. The CDR3 runs to 15 residues. Trimming took 8 bases from V and 0 from J; bases not matched to a gene: 9. Germline CDR1 reads LNHDA; CDR2 reads SQIVND (reference sequence). CDR3 DNA sequence: TGTGCCAGTTCCAAAGCGGGGGCTCTCTCCTACGAGCAGTACTTC. It translates to CASSKAGALSYEQYF.

There are many counts of this clonotype. This beta chain is a stray sequence in a library constructed for alpha chains; its clone size is not meaningful. The rearrangement uses TRBV7-9 and TRBJ2-3; a possible D gene is TRBD2 (5 bases). The CDR3 loop spans 15 amino acids. The V end was cut by 7 bases, the J end by 1 base, with 15 bases between. CDR1 is SEHNR, CDR2 FQNEAQ, per germline (reference sequence). The CDR3 sequence is CASTPRGDRTDTQYF. The CDR3 DNA reads as TGTGCCAGCACCCCTCGGGGTGACCGCACAGATACGCAGTATTTT.

This clonotype was seen repeatedly, ten times or more. As an off-target read in a library built for alpha chains, this beta chain has a frequency of little significance. The chain links TRBV3-1 to TRBJ1-1; D is unresolved. The CDR3 is made up of 13 amino acids. V lost 1 base and J lost 11, with 14 bases in between. Germline V gene data show CDR1 as LGHDT and CDR2 as YNNKEL (reference sequence). The CDR3, as DNA: TGTGCCAGCAGCCAAGGGGCGGAGGCGACGGCTTTCTTT. Protein sequence: CASSQGAEATAFF. Variable domain in full (rest from reference TRBV3-1 and TRBJ1-1): DTAVSQTPKYLVTQMGNDKSIKCEQNLGHDTMYWYKQDSKKFLKIMFSYNNKELIINETVPNRFSPKSPDKAHLNLHINSLELGDSAVYFCASSQGAEATAFFGQGTRLTVV.

Notes on this clonotype: This beta chain appears as a stray read in a library generated for alpha chains; its size is not informative. The gene calls are TRBV6-6 and TRBJ2-1, with a tentative D call TRBD1 (5 bases). V was clipped by 5 bases and J by 8 bases, with 13 bases between them. The CDR3 length is 13 residues. Germline-derived CDR1 and CDR2 are MNHNY and SVGAGI (reference sequence). CDR3 amino acids: CASSTGRVDEQFF. CDR3 sequence (DNA): TGTGCCAGCAGTACCGGCAGGGTAGATGAGCAGTTCTTC.

By sample share, this clonotype is large. The size of this beta chain means little, since it is a stray read in a library made for alpha chains. This chain connects TRBV11-2 to TRBJ2-3, with D unresolved. Trimming removed 1 base at V and 0 bases at J, with 8 bases between. Germline values: CDR1 SGHAT, CDR2 FQNNGV. The CDR3 extends over 15 amino acids. CDR3 amino acids: CASSLGGISTDTQYF. In nucleotides, the CDR3 is TGTGCCAGCAGCTTAGGCGGCATCAGCACAGATACGCAGTATTTT.

This clonotype was observed many times. In a library made to pick up alpha chains, this beta chain is a stray read with a size that means little. The chain carries TRBV5-1 and TRBJ1-2; 7 positions match TRBD1. CDR1 is SGHRS, CDR2 YFSETQ, per germline. The CDR3 has 15 amino acids. The junction had 6 bases not matched to a gene; V was cut back by 0 bases and J by 4 bases. CDR3 in DNA: TGCGCCAGCAGCTTGGCCTTAGGGGGCGTCTATGGCTACACCTTC. The encoded protein is CASSLALGGVYGYTF.

This clonotype was counted many times. As an off-target read in a library built for alpha chains, this beta chain has a frequency of little significance. J is TRBJ1-2 and V is TRBV12-3 or TRBV12-4; 9 bases are a match to TRBD1. V lost 6 bases and J lost 7; bases outside the gene matches: 6. This CDR3 contains 13 residues. CDR3 in amino acids: CASSPRDRVGYTF. In nucleotides, the CDR3 is TGTGCCAGCAGCCCTCGGGACAGGGTTGGCTACACCTTC.